This is a list of T cell receptor beta chains from one sample in a study of vaccination and CD4 T cells after COVID-19. In TCRdb, the PCR reads were re-called with MiXCR into one record per CDR3 protein. The sample records several thousand distinct CDR3 sequences, 24% being singletons. These receptors lack a known antigen. The sample taken for sequencing was CD4+ T cells from blood, cultured in vitro. These receptor sequences come from a human donor in good health. Each CDR3 is given with its conserved first and last residue. The D gene is left open where the match is weak. Size tells how often a clone was seen (once, few, many) or the class of an expanded clone, and some rows leave it out.

cdr3_aa,cdr3_nt,j_call,v_call,d_call,clone_size
CSATWGVSEQYF,TGCAGTGCCACCTGGGGGGTAAGCGAGCAGTACTTC,TRBJ2-7,TRBV20-1,NA,few
CASWETGGNNEQFF,TGTGCCAGTTGGGAGACGGGGGGTAACAATGAGCAGTTCTTC,TRBJ2-1,TRBV19,TRBD2,few
CASSLVVSNEQFF,TGTGCCAGCAGCTTAGTTGTCTCCAATGAGCAGTTCTTC,TRBJ2-1,TRBV7-2,NA,NA
CASSFWTGGNTEAFF,TGTGCCAGCAGCTTTTGGACAGGGGGGAACACTGAAGCTTTCTTT,TRBJ1-1,TRBV7-2,TRBD1,NA
CASSLGLGMAADTQYF,TGTGCCAGCAGTTTAGGACTGGGAATGGCCGCAGATACGCAGTATTTT,TRBJ2-3,TRBV11-3,NA,few
CASSYRSRGPNTEAFF,TGTGCCAGCAGTTACAGGTCGAGGGGGCCGAACACTGAAGCTTTCTTT,TRBJ1-1,TRBV6-5,TRBD1,few
CASSLAGSIDGYTF,TGTGCCAGCAGCTTGGCGGGGTCGATAGATGGCTACACCTTC,TRBJ1-2,TRBV5-4,NA,NA
CSATGYYYGYTF,TGCAGTGCTACAGGGTATTACTATGGCTACACCTTC,TRBJ1-2,TRBV20-1,NA,medium-sized
CSARRNGGGQFF,TGCAGTGCTAGGAGGAACGGCGGCGGGCAGTTCTTC,TRBJ2-1,TRBV20-1,NA,few
CASSPDRGDGYTF,TGTGCCAGCAGTCCGGACAGGGGTGATGGCTACACCTTC,TRBJ1-2,TRBV2,TRBD1,NA
CASSSPGAGNYGYTF,TGTGCCAGCAGTTCCCCAGGGGCCGGCAACTATGGCTACACCTTC,TRBJ1-2,TRBV6-5,NA,NA
CASSGQTSGQETQYF,TGTGCCAGCAGCGGCCAGACTAGCGGGCAAGAGACCCAGTACTTC,TRBJ2-5,TRBV7-8,TRBD2,NA
CASTMNRVPYEQYF,TGTGCCAGCACCATGAACAGGGTACCCTACGAGCAGTACTTC,TRBJ2-7,TRBV6-1,NA,few
CRAGQGAADTQYF,TGCAGAGCAGGACAGGGGGCCGCAGATACGCAGTATTTT,TRBJ2-3,TRBV20-1,TRBD1,NA
CASSLEMLPNYGYTF,TGTGCCAGCAGCTTAGAAATGTTACCTAACTATGGCTACACCTTC,TRBJ1-2,TRBV7-2,NA,medium-sized
CASSLQGGAEAFF,TGTGCCAGCAGCTTACAGGGTGGAGCAGAAGCTTTCTTT,TRBJ1-1,TRBV7-9,NA,medium-sized
CASSLRGHEQFF,TGTGCCAGCAGTTTAAGGGGTCATGAGCAGTTCTTC,TRBJ2-1,TRBV12-3/TRBV12-4,NA,NA
CASSLMETGELFF,TGTGCCAGCAGTTTAATGGAAACCGGGGAGCTGTTTTTT,TRBJ2-2,TRBV27,NA,NA
CSVDTSDTEAFF,TGCAGCGTTGATACGTCGGACACTGAAGCTTTCTTT,TRBJ1-1,TRBV29-1,NA,few
CASSDRVGRTEAFF,TGTGCCAGCAGTGATCGGGTGGGTCGGACTGAAGCTTTCTTT,TRBJ1-1,TRBV25-1,NA,few
CASSLAPSGGAETQYF,TGTGCCAGCAGCTTAGCCCCTAGCGGGGGGGCAGAGACCCAGTACTTC,TRBJ2-5,TRBV11-2,TRBD2,few
CASTLNSGAETQYF,TGTGCCAGCACACTAAATTCCGGGGCGGAGACCCAGTACTTC,TRBJ2-5,TRBV6-1,NA,NA
CAWSPNSYTDTQYF,TGTGCCTGGAGTCCCAATTCATACACAGATACGCAGTATTTT,TRBJ2-3,TRBV30,NA,NA
CASTRTGLDLKLFF,TGTGCCAGCACCCGGACAGGACTTGATCTCAAACTGTTTTTT,TRBJ1-4,TRBV12-3/TRBV12-4,TRBD1,NA
CASSPGQGTYEQYF,TGTGCCAGCAGCCCGGGACAGGGAACCTACGAGCAGTACTTC,TRBJ2-7,TRBV11-3,TRBD1,few
CASSLIGGGTQNQPQHF,TGTGCCAGCAGCTTAATTGGCGGCGGGACGCAAAATCAGCCCCAGCATTTT,TRBJ1-5,TRBV7-2,NA,few
CAIMRDTDTQYF,TGTGCCATCATGCGGGACACAGATACGCAGTATTTT,TRBJ2-3,TRBV10-3,NA,few
CASSNRDSNRGWGYTF,TGTGCCAGCAGCAACCGGGACTCCAATAGGGGTTGGGGCTACACCTTC,TRBJ1-2,TRBV5-8,NA,NA
CSVEGQSTYNEQFF,TGCAGCGTCGAAGGACAGTCCACCTACAATGAGCAGTTCTTC,TRBJ2-1,TRBV29-1,NA,once
CSSQWGNTEAFF,TGCAGCTCCCAATGGGGGAACACTGAAGCTTTCTTT,TRBJ1-1,TRBV29-1,NA,NA
CSATRQASFNQPQHF,TGCAGTGCTACGCGACAGGCCTCCTTTAATCAGCCCCAGCATTTT,TRBJ1-5,TRBV20-1,NA,medium-sized
CASLGFGEAFF,TGTGCCAGCTTAGGGTTCGGTGAAGCTTTCTTT,TRBJ1-1,TRBV6-1,NA,NA